The text below deals with one T cell receptor (beta chain). Its antigen is unknown. Only in-frame clones appear in the TCRdb table, and some are missing; sequencing was by immunoSEQ multiplex PCR. The sample holds 110,000 or so clones, almost 90% seen once. This entry is derived from a study of Tregs in tolerant kidney transplant recipients. Across the study: Recipients received nonmyeloablative bone marrow transplants from related graft donors, with transient mixed chimerism. Study-wide findings and caveats: Some patients' samples used different primers over time, so nucleotide sequences weren't comparable. In tolerant patients, donor-specific Tregs outgrew total Tregs, suggesting antigen-driven expansion. Validation in larger populations is needed because few patients were studied.

Germline V gene sequence: CDR1 SEHNR, CDR2 FQNEAQ (reference sequence). V was pared by 1 base and J by 4 bases, with 12 bases of the junction left unmatched. The CDR3 covers 17 residues. Specimen: CD4+ T cells from blood, collected before the transplant. The receptor's source is a human donor who received a combined kidney and bone marrow transplant. This sequence joins TRBV7-9 and TRBJ1-1; 7 bases are shared with TRBD1. The CDR3 nucleotides read TGTGCCAGCAGCTTAGAGGCAGGCAGGGGGTCTAGCACTGAAGCTTTCTTT. Its translation is CASSLEAGRGSSTEAFF.